The 16 T cell receptor beta chains given below trace back to one sample, sequenced in a study of pediatric ulcerative colitis. Sequencing used immunoSEQ multiplex PCR; TCRdb keeps in-frame clones, though not all of them. This sample has roughly 70,000 clones, with 86% found just once. Sequencing input: blood. These receptors came from a boy younger than 18 with severe ulcerative colitis.

This clone was counted once. This chain connects TRBV5-4 to TRBJ2-5; TRBD1 is a possible D gene (8 bases). CDR3 size: 15 residues. Per the germline V gene, CDR1 is SGHNT and CDR2 is YYREEE (reference sequence). The V and J ends lost 2 bases and 1 base respectively, with 12 bases between them. This CDR3 reads CASSFSGTGQETQYF. CDR3 DNA sequence: TGTGCCAGCAGCTTCAGCGGGACAGGCCAAGAGACCCAGTACTTC.

The chain uses TRBV30 and TRBJ1-1; D perhaps matches TRBD1 (5 bases). V lost 2 bases, J lost 1 base, and 8 bases lay in between. The CDR3 is 13 amino acids. The germline CDR1 and CDR2 sequences are GTSNPN and SVGIG (reference sequence). The CDR3 protein is CAWSQGKNTEAFF. The CDR3 DNA is TGTGCCTGGAGTCAGGGCAAGAACACTGAAGCTTTCTTT.

The genes are TRBV19 and TRBJ2-2; a weak D match, TRBD2 (5 bases). Germline values: CDR1 LNHDA, CDR2 SQIVND (reference sequence). Deletions cut 3 bases from V and 1 base from J, with 9 bases between. There are 15 residues in the CDR3. The CDR3 is CASSIWRVNTGELFF. CDR3 DNA sequence: TGTGCCAGTAGTATTTGGCGGGTGAACACCGGGGAGCTGTTTTTT.

The chain links TRBV15 to TRBJ1-4; perhaps TRBD1 as D (6 bases). V was shortened by 5 bases and J by 8 bases, with 21 bases between the two germline ends. The CDR3 runs 16 residues. Germline V gene sequence: CDR1 LNHNV, CDR2 YYDKDF (reference sequence). DNA for the CDR3: TGTGCCACCAGCCCGGGGGCTAAAACTTTTGGGGAAAAACTGTTTTTT. It is translated as CATSPGAKTFGEKLFF.

The gene calls are TRBV5-1 and TRBJ1-2; D remains ambiguous. CDR3 size: 14 residues. Trimming removed 5 bases at V and 2 bases at J, with 13 bases between. Germline V gene lookup returns CDR1 SGHRS and CDR2 YFSETQ. The CDR3 protein is CASSLNAANYGYTF. The CDR3 coding sequence is TGCGCCAGCAGTTTAAACGCGGCAAACTATGGCTACACCTTC.

This clone appeared once. The chain combines TRBV7-6 with TRBJ2-2; D may be TRBD1 (6 bases). The V and J ends lost 5 bases and 6 bases respectively, with 13 bases between them. The length of the CDR3 is 14 residues. Germline loops: CDR1 SGHVS, CDR2 FNYEAQ. The DNA of the CDR3 is TGTGCCAGCAGCACACCCTACAGGGCCGGGGAGCTGTTTTTT. As protein: CASSTPYRAGELFF.

The chain recombines TRBV6-5 with TRBJ2-7, with 13 nucleotides matching TRBD2. V lost 6 bases, J lost 7 bases, and 3 bases stayed unmatched. Germline V lookup: CDR1 MNHEY, CDR2 SVGAGI. This CDR3 is 13 amino acids long. CDR3: CASRGLAGVEQYF. In nucleotides, the CDR3 is TGTGCCAGCAGAGGACTAGCGGGAGTTGAGCAGTACTTC.

This chain links TRBV25-1 with TRBJ2-5; unclear D gene. V gave up 4 bases and J gave up 2 bases, with 14 bases separating them. CDR1 is MGHDK and CDR2 is SYGVNS in the germline V gene. The CDR3 extends over 15 amino acids. The CDR3 here is CASSGGLDQQETQYF. The CDR3 region has the DNA TGTGCCAGCAGTGGGGGTTTAGATCAGCAAGAGACCCAGTACTTC.

The CDR3 sequence: CASSYSNSHEAFF. DNA of the CDR3: TGTGCCAGCAGTTACTCGAATAGTCATGAAGCTTTCTTT. The chain is built from TRBV6-5 and TRBJ1-1, with D hard to call. V was pared by 0 bases and J by 7 bases, with 9 bases between. Germline-derived CDR1 and CDR2 are MNHEY and SVGAGI. The length of the CDR3 is 13 residues.

The chain is built from TRBV5-1 and TRBJ2-2, with D perhaps TRBD1 (5 bases). Germline V gene lookup returns CDR1 SGHRS and CDR2 YFSETQ. V lost 4 bases to trimming and J lost 7 bases, with 14 bases between them. The CDR3 is made up of 14 amino acids. CDR3 sequence (DNA): TGCGCCAGCAGCAGAGAACCAGGGAACGGGGAGCTGTTTTTT. Amino acids: CASSREPGNGELFF.

This clone has only one observation. The rearrangement uses TRBV27 and TRBJ2-4, with D perhaps matching TRBD1 or TRBD2 (5 bases each). The germline gives CDR1 MNHEY, CDR2 SMNVEV (reference sequence). V was trimmed by 0 bases and J by 0 bases, leaving 12 bases between them. This CDR3 spans 17 amino acids. As DNA, the CDR3 is TGTGCCAGCAGTTTATCCTACGAGGGGCTAGCCAAAAACATTCAGTACTTC. As protein: CASSLSYEGLAKNIQYF.

The chain couples TRBV6-5 to TRBJ1-1; tentatively, D is TRBD1 (5 bases). V lost 3 bases and J lost 4, with 9 bases in between. The germline V gene has CDR1 MNHEY and CDR2 SVGAGI. This CDR3 comprises 13 residues. The CDR3 region has the DNA TGTGCCAGCAGTTATGGGACGGGCACTGAAGCTTTCTTT. Translating gives CASSYGTGTEAFF.

This clone was picked up a small number of times. DNA of the CDR3: TGTGCCAGCAGCTTAGGGGAAGAAAGGCTGCCCCAGCATTTT. Its translation: CASSLGEERLPQHF. The V and J genes are TRBV7-9 and TRBJ1-5, with unresolved D. In germline, CDR1 is SEHNR, CDR2 FQNEAQ (reference sequence). Trimming pared 1 base from V and 9 bases from J, leaving 13 bases between. This CDR3 comprises 14 residues.

The chain couples TRBV19 to TRBJ2-7; D not certain. Trimming took 1 base from V and 7 from J, leaving 5 bases between them. The CDR3 is 11 amino acids. Per germline, CDR1 LNHDA and CDR2 SQIVND (reference sequence). The CDR3 DNA follows: TGTGCCAGTAGTATAGGAATGGAGCAGTACTTC. Translation: CASSIGMEQYF.

This chain links TRBV30 with TRBJ2-3, with D perhaps matching TRBD1 (6 bases). V lost 6 bases to trimming and J lost 6 bases, with 13 bases between them. CDR1 and CDR2 (germline): GTSNPN, SVGIG (reference sequence). CDR3 size: 12 residues. The chain's CDR3 is CACQDSLDTQYF. In DNA form, the CDR3 reads TGTGCCTGCCAGGACAGTTTGGATACGCAGTATTTT.

V and J are TRBV4-3 and TRBJ2-1; maybe TRBD1 (5 bases). Looked up from germline, CDR1 is LGHNA and CDR2 is YSLEER. The V and J ends lost 2 bases and 10 bases respectively, with 9 bases between them. This CDR3 is built from 12 residues. CDR3 sequence (DNA): TGCGCCAGCAGCCAAAATTCAGGGGAGCAGTTCTTC. Protein: CASSQNSGEQFF.